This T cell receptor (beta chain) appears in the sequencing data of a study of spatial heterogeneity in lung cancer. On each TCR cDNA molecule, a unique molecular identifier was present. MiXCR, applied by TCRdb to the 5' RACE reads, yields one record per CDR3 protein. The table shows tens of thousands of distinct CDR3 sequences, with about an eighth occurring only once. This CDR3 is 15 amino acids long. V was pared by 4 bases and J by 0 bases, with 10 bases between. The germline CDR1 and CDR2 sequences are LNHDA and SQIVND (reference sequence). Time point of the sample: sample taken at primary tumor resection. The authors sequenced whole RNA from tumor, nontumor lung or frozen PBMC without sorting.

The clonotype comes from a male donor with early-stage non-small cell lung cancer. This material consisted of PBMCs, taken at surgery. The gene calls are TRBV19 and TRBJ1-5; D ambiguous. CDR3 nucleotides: TGTGCCAGTAGTAGGGCCCATAATAGCAATCAGCCCCAGCATTTT. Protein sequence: CASSRAHNSNQPQHF.